Reported below is one T cell receptor beta chain. The antigen it recognizes is unknown. No base-level quality is on record; no much larger clone is a single base apart. This sample is drawn from a study of control samples from healthy donors and cancer patients (dated by TCRdb to 2018 to 2020). There are 13 amino acids in the CDR3, from cysteine to phenylalanine inclusive. Solely the CDR3 DNA is kept, with 39 bases framed from the first base. CDR1 and CDR2 were assigned from the germline V gene as SGHDT and YYEEEE. V ends up 5 bases short and J 3 bases short, with an unmatched junction base count of 5. Libraries were constructed by the immunoSEQ multiplex PCR assay. TCRdb limited this immuneACCESS table to in-frame rearrangements with V and J called. A share of clones is missing; checked studies link under half to unresolved V genes, and the rest is unexplained. This sample lists 150,000 to 200,000 clones; 70% to 90% were detected once. Around 12% of the sample comes from the top ten.

This TCR was recovered from a man aged 25 to 45 in good health. Rearrangement joined TRBV5-6 to TRBJ2-7, and 7 junctional nucleotides match TRBD1. The source material was blood. The DNA reads TGTGCCAGCAGGGACAGGAGATACTACGAGCAGTACTTC. This gives the protein CASRDRRYYEQYF.